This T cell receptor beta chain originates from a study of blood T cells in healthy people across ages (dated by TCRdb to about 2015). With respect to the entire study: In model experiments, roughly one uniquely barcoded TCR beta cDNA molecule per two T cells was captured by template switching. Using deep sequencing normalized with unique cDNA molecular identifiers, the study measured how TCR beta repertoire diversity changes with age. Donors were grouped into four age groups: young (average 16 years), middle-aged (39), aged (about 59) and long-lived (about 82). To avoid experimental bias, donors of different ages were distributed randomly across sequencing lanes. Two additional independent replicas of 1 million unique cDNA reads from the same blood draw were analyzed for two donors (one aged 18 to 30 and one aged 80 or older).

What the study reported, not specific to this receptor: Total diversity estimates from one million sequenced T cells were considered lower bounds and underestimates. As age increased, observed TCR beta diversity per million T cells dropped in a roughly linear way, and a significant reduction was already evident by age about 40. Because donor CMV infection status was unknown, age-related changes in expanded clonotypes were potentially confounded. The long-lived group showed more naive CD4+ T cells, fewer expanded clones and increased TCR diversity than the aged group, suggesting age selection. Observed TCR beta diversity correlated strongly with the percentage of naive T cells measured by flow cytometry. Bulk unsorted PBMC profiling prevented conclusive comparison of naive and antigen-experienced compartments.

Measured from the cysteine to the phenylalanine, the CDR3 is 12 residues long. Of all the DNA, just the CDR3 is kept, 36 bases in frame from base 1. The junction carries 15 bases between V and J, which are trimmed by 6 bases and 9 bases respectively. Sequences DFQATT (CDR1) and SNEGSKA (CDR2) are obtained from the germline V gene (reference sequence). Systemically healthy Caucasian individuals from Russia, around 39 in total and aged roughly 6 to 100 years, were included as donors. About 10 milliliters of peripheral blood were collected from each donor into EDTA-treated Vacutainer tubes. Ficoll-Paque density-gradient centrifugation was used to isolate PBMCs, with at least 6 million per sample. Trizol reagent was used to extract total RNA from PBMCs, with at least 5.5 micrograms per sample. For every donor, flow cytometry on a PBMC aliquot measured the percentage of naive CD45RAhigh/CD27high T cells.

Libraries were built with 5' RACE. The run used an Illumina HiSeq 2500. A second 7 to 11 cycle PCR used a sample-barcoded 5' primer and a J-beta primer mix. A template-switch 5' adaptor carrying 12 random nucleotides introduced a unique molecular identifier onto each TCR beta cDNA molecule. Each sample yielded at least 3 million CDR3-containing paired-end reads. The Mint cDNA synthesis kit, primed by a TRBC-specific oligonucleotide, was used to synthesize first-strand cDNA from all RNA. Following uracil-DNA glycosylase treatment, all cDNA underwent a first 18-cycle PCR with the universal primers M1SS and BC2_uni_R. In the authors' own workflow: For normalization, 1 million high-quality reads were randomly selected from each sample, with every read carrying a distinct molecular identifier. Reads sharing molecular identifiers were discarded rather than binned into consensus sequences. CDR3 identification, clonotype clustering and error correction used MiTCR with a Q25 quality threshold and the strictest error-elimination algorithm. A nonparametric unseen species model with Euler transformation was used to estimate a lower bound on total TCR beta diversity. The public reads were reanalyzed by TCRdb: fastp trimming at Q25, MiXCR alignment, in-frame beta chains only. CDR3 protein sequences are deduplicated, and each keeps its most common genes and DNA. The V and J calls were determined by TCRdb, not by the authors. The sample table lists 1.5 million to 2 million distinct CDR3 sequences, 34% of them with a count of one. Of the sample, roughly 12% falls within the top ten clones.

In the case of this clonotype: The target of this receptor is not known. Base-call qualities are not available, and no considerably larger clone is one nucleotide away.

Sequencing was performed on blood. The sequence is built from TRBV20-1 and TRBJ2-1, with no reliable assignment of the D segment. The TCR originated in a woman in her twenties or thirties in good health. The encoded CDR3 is CSAPGIGPEQFF. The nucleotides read TGCAGTGCGCCTGGAATTGGTCCTGAGCAGTTCTTC.